This TCR beta chain appears in the sequencing data of a study of human T cells and chemical hapten exposure. Separate cDNA molecules received unique molecular identifiers, which the library attached to them. MiXCR was run by TCRdb on the RACE reads, yielding one entry per CDR3 protein. The data show more than 95,000 distinct CDR3 sequences, with roughly an eighth seen just once and 1.3% to 1.5% held by the top ten. Time point denoted: patch test 1, 2 weeks after DPC sensitization. Treatment specified: therapeutic diphenylcyclopropenone sensitization with weekly scalp DPC. About this clonotype itself: A much larger clone is a single base away; this may be a read error.

The clonotype was recovered from a woman aged 50 to 60 with alopecia areata. Some clones in this sample may be carry-over from other donors' samples. The source material was whole blood, sampled in connection with sensitization to the hapten diphenylcyclopropenone (DPC).

The CDR3 spells CASTSGQNTGELFF. DNA of the CDR3: TGTGCCAGCACCTCCGGACAGAACACCGGGGAGCTGTTTTTT. The chain joins TRBV7-9 to TRBJ2-2; D possibly corresponds to TRBD1 (5 bases). V dropped 7 bases and J dropped 1 base, with 10 bases sitting between them. Germline assignment: CDR1 SEHNR and CDR2 FQNEAQ (reference sequence). This CDR3 spans 14 amino acids.